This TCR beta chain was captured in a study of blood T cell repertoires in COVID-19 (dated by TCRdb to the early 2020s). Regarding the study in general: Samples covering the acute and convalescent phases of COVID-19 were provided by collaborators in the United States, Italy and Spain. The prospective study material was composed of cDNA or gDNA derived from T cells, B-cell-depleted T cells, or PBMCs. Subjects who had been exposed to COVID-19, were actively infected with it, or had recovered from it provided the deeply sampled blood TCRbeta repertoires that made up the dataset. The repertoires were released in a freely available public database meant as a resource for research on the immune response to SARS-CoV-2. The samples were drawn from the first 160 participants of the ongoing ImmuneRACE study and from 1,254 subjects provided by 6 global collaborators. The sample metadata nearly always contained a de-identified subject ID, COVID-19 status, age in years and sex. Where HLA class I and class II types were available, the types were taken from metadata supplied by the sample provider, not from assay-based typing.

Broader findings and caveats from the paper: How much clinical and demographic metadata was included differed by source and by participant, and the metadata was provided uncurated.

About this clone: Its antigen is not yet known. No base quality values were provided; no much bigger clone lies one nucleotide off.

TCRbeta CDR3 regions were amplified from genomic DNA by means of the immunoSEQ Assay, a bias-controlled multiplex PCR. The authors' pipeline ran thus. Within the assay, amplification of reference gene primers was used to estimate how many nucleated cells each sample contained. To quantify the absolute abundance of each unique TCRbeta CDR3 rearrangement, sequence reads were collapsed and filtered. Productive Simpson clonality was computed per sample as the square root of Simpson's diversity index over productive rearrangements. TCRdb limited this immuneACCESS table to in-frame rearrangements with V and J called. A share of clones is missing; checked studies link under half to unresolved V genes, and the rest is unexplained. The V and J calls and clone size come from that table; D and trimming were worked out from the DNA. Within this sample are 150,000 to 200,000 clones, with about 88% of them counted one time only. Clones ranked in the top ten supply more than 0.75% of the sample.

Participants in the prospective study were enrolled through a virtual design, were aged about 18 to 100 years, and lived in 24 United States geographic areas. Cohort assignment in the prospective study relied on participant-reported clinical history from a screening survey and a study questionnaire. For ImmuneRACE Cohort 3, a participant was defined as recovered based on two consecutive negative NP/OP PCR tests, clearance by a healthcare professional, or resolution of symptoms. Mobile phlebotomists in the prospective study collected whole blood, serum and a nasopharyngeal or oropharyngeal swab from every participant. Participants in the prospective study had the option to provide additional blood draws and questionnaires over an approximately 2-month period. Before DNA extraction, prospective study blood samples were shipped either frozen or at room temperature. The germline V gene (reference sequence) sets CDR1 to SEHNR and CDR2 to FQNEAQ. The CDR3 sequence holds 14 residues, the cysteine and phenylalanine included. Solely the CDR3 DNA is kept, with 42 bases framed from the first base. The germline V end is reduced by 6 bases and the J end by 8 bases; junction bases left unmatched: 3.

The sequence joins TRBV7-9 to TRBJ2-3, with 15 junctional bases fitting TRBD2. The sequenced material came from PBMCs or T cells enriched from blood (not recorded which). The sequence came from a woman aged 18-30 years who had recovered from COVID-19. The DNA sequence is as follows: TGTGCCAGCAGTTGGACTAGCGGGAGGGGTACGCAGTATTTT. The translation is CASSWTSGRGTQYF.